Described below is a single T cell receptor (beta chain) sequence and its context. The antigen is unknown. These data belong to a study of cytomegalovirus exposure and HLA in healthy donors. Whole-study results and caveats: A later analysis found that most CMV-associated TCR beta chains appeared HLA-restricted.

V shed 3 bases and J shed 9 bases, with 14 bases lying between them. The CDR3 contains 13 residues. Germline lookup yields CDR1 SGDLS and CDR2 YYNGEE. Donors likely had unrecorded immune exposures despite being nominally healthy when sampled. Vbeta (60) and Jbeta (13) primers were used in the PCR. Clones were read by immunoSEQ multiplex PCR, and TCRdb kept only the in-frame ones, dropping some. The sample lists roughly 180,000 clones, around 80% seen once, with less than 0.9% in the top ten. Sequencing used PBMCs. This chain joins TRBV9 and TRBJ2-3, with a possible D match to TRBD2 (5 bases). The clonotype comes from a female donor in good health and CMV-seronegative. CDR3 bases: TGTGCCAGCAGCGCCCGACCTAGCTTGACGCAGTATTTT. It yields the protein CASSARPSLTQYF.